This T cell receptor (beta chain) was retrieved from a study of T cell repertoires in cytomegalovirus infection. TCRdb reprocessed the reads with MiXCR, giving one entry per CDR3 protein. This table has a few hundred thousand distinct CDR3 sequences, around 35% appearing once. This CDR3 has 16 amino acids. Trimming took 1 base from V and 5 from J, leaving 14 bases between them. The germline V gene has CDR1 MNHEY and CDR2 SVGEGT. Regarding this clonotype: Its specificity is unknown.

The sample was cultured PBMCs, taken from culture after CMV antigen stimulation. The sequence was obtained from a human donor in good health (CMV status not recorded). Some clones in this sample may be carry-over from other donors' samples. The chain is built from TRBV6-2 or TRBV6-3 and TRBJ2-2; no clear D. CDR3 in amino acids: CASSYFDSLGTGELFF. Written as DNA, the CDR3 is TGTGCCAGCAGTTACTTTGACTCGCTAGGTACCGGGGAGCTGTTTTTT.